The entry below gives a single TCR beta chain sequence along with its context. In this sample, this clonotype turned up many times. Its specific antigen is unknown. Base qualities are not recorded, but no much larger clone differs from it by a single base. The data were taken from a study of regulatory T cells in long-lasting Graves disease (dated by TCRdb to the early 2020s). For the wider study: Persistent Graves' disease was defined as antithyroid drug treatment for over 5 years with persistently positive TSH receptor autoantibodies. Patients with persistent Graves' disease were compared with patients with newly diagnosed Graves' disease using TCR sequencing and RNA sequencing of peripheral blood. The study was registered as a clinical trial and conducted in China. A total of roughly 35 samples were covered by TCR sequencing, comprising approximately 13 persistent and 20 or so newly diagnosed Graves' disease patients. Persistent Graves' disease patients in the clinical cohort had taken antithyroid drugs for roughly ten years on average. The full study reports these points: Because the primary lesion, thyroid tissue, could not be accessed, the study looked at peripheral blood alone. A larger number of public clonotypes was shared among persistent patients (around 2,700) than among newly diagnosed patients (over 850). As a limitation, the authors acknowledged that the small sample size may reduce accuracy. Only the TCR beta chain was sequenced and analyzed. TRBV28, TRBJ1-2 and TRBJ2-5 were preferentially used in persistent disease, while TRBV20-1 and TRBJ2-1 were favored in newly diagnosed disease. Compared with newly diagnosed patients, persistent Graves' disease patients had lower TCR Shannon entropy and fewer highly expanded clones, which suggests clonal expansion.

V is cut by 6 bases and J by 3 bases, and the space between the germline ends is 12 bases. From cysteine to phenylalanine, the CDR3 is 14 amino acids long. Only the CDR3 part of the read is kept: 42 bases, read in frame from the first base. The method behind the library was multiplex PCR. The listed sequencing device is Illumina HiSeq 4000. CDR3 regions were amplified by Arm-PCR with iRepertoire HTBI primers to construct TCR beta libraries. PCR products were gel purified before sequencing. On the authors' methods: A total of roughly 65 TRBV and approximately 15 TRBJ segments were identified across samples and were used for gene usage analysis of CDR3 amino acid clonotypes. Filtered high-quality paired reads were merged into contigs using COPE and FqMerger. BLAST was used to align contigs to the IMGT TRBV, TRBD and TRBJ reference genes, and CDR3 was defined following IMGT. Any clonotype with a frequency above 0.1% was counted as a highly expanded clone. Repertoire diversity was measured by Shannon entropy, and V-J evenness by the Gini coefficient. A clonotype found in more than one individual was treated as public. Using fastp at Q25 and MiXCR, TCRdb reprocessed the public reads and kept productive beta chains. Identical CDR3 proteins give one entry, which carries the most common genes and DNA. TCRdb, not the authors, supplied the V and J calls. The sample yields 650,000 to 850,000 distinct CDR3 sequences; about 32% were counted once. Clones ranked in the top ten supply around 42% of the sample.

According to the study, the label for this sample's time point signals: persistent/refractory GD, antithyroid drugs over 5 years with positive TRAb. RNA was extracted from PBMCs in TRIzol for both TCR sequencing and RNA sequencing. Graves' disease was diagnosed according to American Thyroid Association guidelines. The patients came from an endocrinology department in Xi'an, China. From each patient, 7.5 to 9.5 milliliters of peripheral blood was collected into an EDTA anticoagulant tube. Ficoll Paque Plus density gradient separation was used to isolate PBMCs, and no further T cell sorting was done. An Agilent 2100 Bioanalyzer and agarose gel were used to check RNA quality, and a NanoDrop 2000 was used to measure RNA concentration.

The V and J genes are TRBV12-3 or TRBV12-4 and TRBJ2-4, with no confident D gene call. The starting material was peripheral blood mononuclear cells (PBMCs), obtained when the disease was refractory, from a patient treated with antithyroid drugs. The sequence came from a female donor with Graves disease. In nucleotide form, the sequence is TGTGCCAGCAGCCGAAGCTGGGACAAAAACATTCAGTACTTC. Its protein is CASSRSWDKNIQYF.